The 24 T cell receptor beta chains presented below share a single source sample, sequenced in a study of T cells in Graves' hyperthyroidism and ophthalmopathy. TCR beta CDR3 region amplification was performed from RNA transcripts. Initially, a first-round RT-PCR of the TCR CDR3 employed the HTBI primer set. TCRdb reanalysed the multiplex PCR reads using MiXCR and keeps one entry per CDR3 protein. The table records under 400,000 distinct CDR3 sequences, more than 15% of them present only once. The sample taken for sequencing was blood. The origin of the receptors is a woman aged 18-30 years with Graves' hyperthyroidism that later progressed to Graves' ophthalmopathy.

The genes are TRBV5-6 and TRBJ2-4; either TRBD1 or TRBD2 may fit D (7 bases each). Per the germline V gene, CDR1 is SGHDT and CDR2 is YYEEEE. Trimming shortened V by 4 bases and J by 7 bases, and 24 bases separated the two germline ends. This CDR3 has 17 residues. DNA of the CDR3: TGTGCCAGCAGCCTGATCGTCAGGGGGGGTTCTCAGAACATTCAGTACTTC. Translating gives CASSLIVRGGSQNIQYF.

This clonotype was counted ten times or more. This chain connects TRBV27 to TRBJ2-1; TRBD2 might be the D (5 bases). CDR3 size: 12 residues. V was trimmed by 1 base and J by 8 bases, leaving 6 bases between them. Germline loops: CDR1 MNHEY, CDR2 SMNVEV (reference sequence). DNA of the CDR3: TGTGCCAGCAGTTTATTCGGGGATGAGCAGTTCTTC. This encodes CASSLFGDEQFF.

In its sample, this clonotype was seen many times. This chain uses TRBV28 with TRBJ2-2, with D possibly being TRBD1 (6 bases). The CDR3 covers 15 residues. Germline V gene sequence: CDR1 MDHEN, CDR2 SYDVKM. Trimming removed 3 bases from V and 1 base from J, with 9 bases in between. The CDR3: CASSFSDRNTGELFF. CDR3 DNA sequence: TGTGCCAGCAGTTTTTCGGACAGGAACACCGGGGAGCTGTTTTTT.

This clonotype has ten or more counts. This rearrangement joins TRBV12-3 or TRBV12-4 to TRBJ1-1; a weak D match, TRBD1 (5 bases). The V gene lost 0 bases and the J gene lost 10 bases, with 12 bases spanning the gap. The CDR3 length is 13 residues. CDR3 in DNA: TGTGCCAGCAGTTTAGCGCAGGGTCTGCGAGCTTTCTTT. Translating gives CASSLAQGLRAFF.

Many counts were recorded for this clonotype. The V gene is TRBV28, the J gene TRBJ2-5; 11 bases are shared with TRBD1. Germline CDR1 MDHEN, CDR2 SYDVKM. The CDR3 runs to 15 residues. The trim removed 4 bases at V and 3 bases at J, leaving 4 bases unmatched. CDR3 sequence reads: CASSSRDRGKETQYF. The CDR3 DNA is TGTGCCAGCAGTTCACGGGACAGGGGGAAAGAGACCCAGTACTTC.

This clonotype was detected many times. The chain couples TRBV6-1 to TRBJ1-6; the D is unclear. CDR3 length: 13 residues. Per the germline V gene, CDR1 is MNHNS and CDR2 is SASEGT. V gave up 8 bases and J gave up 8 bases, with 13 bases separating them. The CDR3 sequence is CASGREADSPLHF. The CDR3, as DNA: TGTGCCAGCGGGCGGGAAGCAGATTCACCCCTCCACTTT.

This clonotype was counted a few times. The rearrangement joins TRBV19 to TRBJ2-7, with 8 bases that match TRBD2. There are 14 residues in the CDR3. V gave up 3 bases and J gave up 7 bases; unmatched junction bases: 8. Germline V CDR1 and CDR2: LNHDA, SQIVND (reference sequence). This chain's CDR3 is CASSIQRESDEQYF. CDR3 sequence (DNA): TGTGCCAGTAGTATTCAGCGGGAGTCTGATGAGCAGTACTTC.

V is TRBV2 and J is TRBJ2-3; the D gene could be TRBD1 or TRBD2 (5 bases each). V was trimmed by 10 bases and J by 1 base, leaving 15 bases between them. The CDR3 runs 14 residues. Per the germline V gene, CDR1 is SNHLY and CDR2 is FYNNEI. DNA of the CDR3: TGTGCCACCCCCCGGGGCGGGCGCACAGATACGCAGTATTTT. Its translation is CATPRGGRTDTQYF.

DNA for the CDR3: TGCAGTGCTAGAGATAACAGACTAAACACCGGGGAGCTGTTTTTT. The encoded protein is CSARDNRLNTGELFF. This chain links TRBV20-1 with TRBJ2-2, with D perhaps TRBD2 (5 bases). CDR3 length: 15 residues. CDR1 is DFQATT and CDR2 is SNEGSKA in the germline V gene (reference sequence). V was cut by 0 bases and J by 2 bases, with 10 bases left in between.

This clonotype was found a few times. The chain uses TRBV6-1 and TRBJ2-6; D is unclear. V gave up 7 bases and J gave up 0 bases, with 10 bases separating them. The length of the CDR3 is 15 residues. In germline, CDR1 is MNHNS, CDR2 SASEGT. CDR3 sequence reads: CASNRSHSGANVLTF. CDR3 nucleotide sequence: TGTGCCAGCAATAGATCGCACTCTGGGGCCAACGTCCTGACTTTC.

This clonotype came up a few times. The genes are TRBV20-1 and TRBJ2-2; 8 bases agree with TRBD1. Germline lookup yields CDR1 DFQATT and CDR2 SNEGSKA (reference sequence). V trimming: 0 bases; J trimming: 3 bases; junction bases outside the gene matches: 3. This CDR3 is built from 15 residues. The DNA for the CDR3 is TGCAGTGCTAGAGATTGGGGACAGGACACCGGGGAGCTGTTTTTT. Protein sequence: CSARDWGQDTGELFF.

This clonotype has ten or more counts. This chain uses TRBV29-1 with TRBJ2-3, with D perhaps matching TRBD2 (5 bases). Trimming took 5 bases from V and 0 from J, leaving 9 bases between them. Germline loops: CDR1 SQVTM, CDR2 ANQGSEA. This CDR3 is built from 13 residues. CDR3 sequence reads: CSVRRTSTDTQYF. The CDR3 DNA reads as TGCAGCGTTCGGCGGACTAGCACAGATACGCAGTATTTT.

This chain joins TRBV4-1 and TRBJ2-1; no definite D call. The V gene's germline CDR1 is MGHRA and CDR2 YSYEKL. V lost 0 bases to trimming and J lost 4 bases, with 13 bases between them. The CDR3 contains 16 residues. This CDR3 reads CASSQDRRPSYNEQFF. The CDR3 DNA reads as TGCGCCAGCAGCCAAGATCGACGCCCCTCTTACAATGAGCAGTTCTTC.

This clonotype has at least ten counts. The chain uses TRBV6-5 and TRBJ2-1, with D perhaps matching TRBD2 (6 bases). The CDR3 has 13 amino acids. The germline CDR1 and CDR2 sequences are MNHEY and SVGAGI. Between the trimmed V and J ends, which lost 8 bases and 2 bases, there was a span of 10 bases. In nucleotides, the CDR3 is TGTGCCAGCCGCGGGATGCCCTACAATGAGCAGTTCTTC. Amino acid sequence: CASRGMPYNEQFF.

The CDR3 here is CAWNGGTAFSGANVLTF. The CDR3 nucleotides are TGTGCCTGGAACGGAGGGACAGCCTTCTCTGGGGCCAACGTCCTGACTTTC. The chain carries TRBV30 and TRBJ2-6, with D tentatively TRBD1 (7 bases). The ends were cut back, 4 bases at V and 0 bases at J, with 16 bases in the middle. The CDR3 consists of 17 residues. Per germline, CDR1 GTSNPN and CDR2 SVGIG (reference sequence).

This clonotype was recorded many times. V and J are TRBV18 and TRBJ1-2; D gene ambiguous. The V end was cut by 0 bases, the J end by 8 bases, with 13 bases between. Germline CDR1 and CDR2: KGHSH and LQKENI. The CDR3 is made up of 14 amino acids. CDR3 DNA: TGTGCCAGCTCACCACCGGCGGCACGAGACGGCTACACCTTC. Residues: CASSPPAARDGYTF. Full variable domain (missing parts from reference TRBV18 and TRBJ1-2): NAGVMQNPRHLVRRRGQEARLRCSPMKGHSHVYWYRQLPEEGLKFMVYLQKENIIDESGMPKERFSAEFPKEGPSILRIQQVVRGDSAAYFCASSPPAARDGYTFGSGTRLTVV.

The rearrangement joins TRBV5-1 to TRBJ2-3; 7 bases are a match to TRBD1. J was trimmed by 3 bases and V by 0 bases; bases with no gene match: 7. The germline V gene encodes CDR1 SGHRS and CDR2 YFSETQ. This CDR3 region has 16 residues. The CDR3 loop is CASSLARGRGTDTQYF. The CDR3 DNA follows: TGCGCCAGCAGCTTGGCCCGGGGCAGGGGGACAGATACGCAGTATTTT.

This clonotype occurred many times. The rearrangement links TRBV20-1 to TRBJ1-1; the match to TRBD1 covers 7 bases. CDR1 is DFQATT and CDR2 is SNEGSKA in the germline V gene (reference sequence). CDR3 length: 14 residues. The V and J ends lost 6 bases and 1 base, in that order; junction bases with no gene match: 8. This CDR3 is CSATRWTGNTEAFF. CDR3 bases: TGCAGTGCCACCCGCTGGACAGGGAACACTGAAGCTTTCTTT.

In this sample, this clonotype turned up many times. This CDR3 reads CASSEHTGGEQYF. The CDR3 DNA follows: TGTGCCAGCAGTGAACATACGGGCGGCGAGCAGTACTTC. The J gene is TRBJ2-7, the V gene TRBV6-1; the D is unclear. CDR3 length: 13 residues. Per germline, CDR1 MNHNS and CDR2 SASEGT. V gave up 2 bases and J gave up 6 bases, with 11 bases separating them.

Ten or more counts support this clonotype. In DNA, the CDR3 is TGTGCCAGCAGTCCCGACAGGTTCTATGGCTACACCTTC. Its protein product is CASSPDRFYGYTF. The gene calls are TRBV16 and TRBJ1-2; TRBD1 is a possible D gene (6 bases). CDR1 is KGHSY and CDR2 is FQNENV in the germline V gene. V shed 6 bases and J shed 4 bases, with 12 bases lying between them. The CDR3 extends over 13 amino acids.

This clonotype was detected a few times. J is TRBJ2-6 and V is TRBV4-1, with TRBD1 identical over 7 bases. Germline V gene lookup returns CDR1 MGHRA and CDR2 YSYEKL. V lost 4 bases to trimming and J lost 3 bases; unmatched junction nucleotides: 12. This CDR3 region has 18 residues. The CDR3 coding sequence is TGCGCCAGCAGCCCATTCGGGACAGCGATCCTTGGGGCCAACGTCCTGACTTTC. It yields the protein CASSPFGTAILGANVLTF.

This clonotype has just a few counts. One junction end disagrees with the germline gene, perhaps due to a read error. This chain connects TRBV7-8 to TRBJ1-1; TRBD1 matches 10 bases. The CDR3 is 20 amino acids. CDR1 and CDR2 from the germline V gene are SGHVS and FQNEAQ. CDR3 residues: CASSLRDRGEWKGLNTEGFF. CDR3 in DNA: TGTGCCAGCAGCTTACGGGACAGGGGAGAGTGGAAGGGGTTGAACACTGAAGGTTTCTTT.

This chain connects TRBV5-5 to TRBJ2-5; TRBD1 might be the D (6 bases). This CDR3 has 14 amino acids. Per the germline V gene, CDR1 is SGHKS and CDR2 is YYEKEE (reference sequence). V lost 4 bases and J lost 0, with 10 bases in between. CDR3 in amino acids: CASSRDKYQETQYF. Here the CDR3 DNA reads TGTGCCAGCAGCAGGGACAAGTACCAAGAGACCCAGTACTTC. Supplemented by reference TRBV5-5 and TRBJ2-5, the full variable domain reads DAGVTQSPTHLIKTRGQQVTLRCSPISGHKSVSWYQQVLGQGPQFIFQYYEKEERGRGNFPDRFSARQFPNYSSELNVNALLLGDSALYLCASSRDKYQETQYFGPGTRLLVL.

As concerns this clonotype: A much larger clone differs by one base, so this may be a read error. The V and J genes are TRBV3-1 and TRBJ2-7; TRBD1 or TRBD2 may be the D gene (6 bases each). Per germline, CDR1 LGHDT and CDR2 YNNKEL (reference sequence). The CDR3 length is 14 residues. As DNA, the CDR3 is TGTGCCAGCAGCCAAGTGGGGGGCTCCTACGGGCAGTACTTC. Residues: CASSQVGGSYGQYF.